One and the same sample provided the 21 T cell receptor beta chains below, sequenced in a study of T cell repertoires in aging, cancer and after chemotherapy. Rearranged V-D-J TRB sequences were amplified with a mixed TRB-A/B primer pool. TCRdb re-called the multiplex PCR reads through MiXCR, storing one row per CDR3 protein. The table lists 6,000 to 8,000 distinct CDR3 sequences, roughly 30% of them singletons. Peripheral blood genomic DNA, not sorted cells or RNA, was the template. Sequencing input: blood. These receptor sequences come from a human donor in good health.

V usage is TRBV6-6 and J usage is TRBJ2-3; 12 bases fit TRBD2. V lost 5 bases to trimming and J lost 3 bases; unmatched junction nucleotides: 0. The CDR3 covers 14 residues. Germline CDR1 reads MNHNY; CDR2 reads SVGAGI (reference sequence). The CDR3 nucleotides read TGTGCCAGCAGTGGACTAGCGGGAACAGATACGCAGTATTTT. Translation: CASSGLAGTDTQYF.

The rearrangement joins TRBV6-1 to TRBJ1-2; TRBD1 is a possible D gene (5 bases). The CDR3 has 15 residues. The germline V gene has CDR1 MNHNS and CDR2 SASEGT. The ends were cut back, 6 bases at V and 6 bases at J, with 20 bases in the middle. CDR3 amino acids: CASRVNRMGGDGYTF. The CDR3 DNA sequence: TGTGCCAGCAGGGTAAACAGGATGGGAGGGGATGGCTACACCTTC.

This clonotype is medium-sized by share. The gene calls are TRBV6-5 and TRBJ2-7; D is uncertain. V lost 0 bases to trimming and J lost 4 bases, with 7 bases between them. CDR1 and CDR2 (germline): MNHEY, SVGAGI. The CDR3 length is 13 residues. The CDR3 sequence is CASSYSLGYEQYF. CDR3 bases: TGTGCCAGCAGTTACTCCCTTGGATACGAGCAGTACTTC.

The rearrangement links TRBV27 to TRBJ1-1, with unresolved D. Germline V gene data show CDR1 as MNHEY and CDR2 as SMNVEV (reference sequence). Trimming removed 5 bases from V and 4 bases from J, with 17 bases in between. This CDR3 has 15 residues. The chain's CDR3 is CASSLQAPGGTEAFF. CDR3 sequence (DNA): TGTGCCAGCAGTCTCCAAGCCCCAGGAGGCACTGAAGCTTTCTTT.

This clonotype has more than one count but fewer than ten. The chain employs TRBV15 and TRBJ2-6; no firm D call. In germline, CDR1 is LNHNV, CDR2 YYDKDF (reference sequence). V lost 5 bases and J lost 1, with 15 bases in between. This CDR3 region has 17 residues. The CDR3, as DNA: TGTGCCACCAGCGAGGAGACATCAGTTTCTGGGGCCAACGTCCTGACTTTC. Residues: CATSEETSVSGANVLTF. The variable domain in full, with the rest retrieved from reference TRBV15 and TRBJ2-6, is DAMVIQNPRYQVTQFGKPVTLSCSQTLNHNVMYWYQQKSSQAPKLLFHYYDKDFNNEADTPDNFQSRRPNTSFCFLDIRSPGLGDTAMYLCATSEETSVSGANVLTFGAGSRLTVL.

CDR3 sequence reads: CASSHPGTSGGNYNEQFF. CDR3 DNA: TGCGCCAGCAGCCATCCCGGGACTAGCGGGGGTAACTACAATGAGCAGTTCTTC. The chain links TRBV5-1 to TRBJ2-1; 14 positions match TRBD2. Trimming cost V 4 bases and J 3 bases; bases outside gene matches: 9. CDR1 is SGHRS and CDR2 is YFSETQ in the germline V gene. CDR3 length: 18 amino acids.

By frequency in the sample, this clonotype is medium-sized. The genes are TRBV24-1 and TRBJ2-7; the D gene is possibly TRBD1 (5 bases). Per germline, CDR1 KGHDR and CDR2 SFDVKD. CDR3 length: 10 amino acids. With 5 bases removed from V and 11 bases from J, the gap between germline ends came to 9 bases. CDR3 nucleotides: TGTGCCACCAGTGGGACACTGGAGTACTTC. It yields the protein CATSGTLEYF.

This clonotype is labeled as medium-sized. CDR3 DNA: TGTGCCAGCAGACTTGGGACAGTCTACACCGGGGAGCTGTTTTTT. Its protein product is CASRLGTVYTGELFF. This chain connects TRBV6-5 to TRBJ2-2, with 7 bases that match TRBD1. Losses at the gene ends were 6 bases for V and 3 bases for J; bases not matched to a gene: 7. The V gene's germline CDR1 is MNHEY and CDR2 SVGAGI. This CDR3 comprises 15 residues.

CDR3 sequence reads: CASSQDSDRVGDTQYF. CDR3 in DNA: TGCGCCAGCAGCCAAGATTCGGACAGGGTGGGAGATACGCAGTATTTT. The chain uses TRBV4-3 and TRBJ2-3, with 8 bases identical to TRBD1. The CDR3 length is 16 residues. The V gene's germline CDR1 is LGHNA and CDR2 YSLEER. V lost 0 bases, J lost 5 bases, and 7 bases stayed unmatched.

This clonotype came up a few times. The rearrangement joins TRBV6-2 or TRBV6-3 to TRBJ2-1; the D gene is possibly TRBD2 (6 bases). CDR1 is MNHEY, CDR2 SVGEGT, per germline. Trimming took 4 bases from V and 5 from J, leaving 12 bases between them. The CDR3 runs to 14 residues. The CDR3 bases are TGTGCCAGCAGTTGGGACTCGACCAACAATGAGCAGTTCTTC. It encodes CASSWDSTNNEQFF.

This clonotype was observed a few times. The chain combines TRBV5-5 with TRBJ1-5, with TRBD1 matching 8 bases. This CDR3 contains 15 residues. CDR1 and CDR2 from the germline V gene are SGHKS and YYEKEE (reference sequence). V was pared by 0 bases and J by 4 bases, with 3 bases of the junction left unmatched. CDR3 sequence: CASSLGQGRNQPQHF. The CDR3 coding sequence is TGTGCCAGCAGCTTGGGACAGGGGAGAAATCAGCCCCAGCATTTT. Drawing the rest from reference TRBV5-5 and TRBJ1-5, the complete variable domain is DAGVTQSPTHLIKTRGQQVTLRCSPISGHKSVSWYQQVLGQGPQFIFQYYEKEERGRGNFPDRFSARQFPNYSSELNVNALLLGDSALYLCASSLGQGRNQPQHFGDGTRLSIL.

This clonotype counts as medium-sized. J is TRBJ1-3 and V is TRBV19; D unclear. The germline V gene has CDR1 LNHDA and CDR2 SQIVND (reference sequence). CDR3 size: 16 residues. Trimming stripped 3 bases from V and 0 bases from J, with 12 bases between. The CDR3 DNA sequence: TGTGCCAGTAGTATCCAGGTCTTAAGCTCTGGAAACACCATATATTTT. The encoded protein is CASSIQVLSSGNTIYF.

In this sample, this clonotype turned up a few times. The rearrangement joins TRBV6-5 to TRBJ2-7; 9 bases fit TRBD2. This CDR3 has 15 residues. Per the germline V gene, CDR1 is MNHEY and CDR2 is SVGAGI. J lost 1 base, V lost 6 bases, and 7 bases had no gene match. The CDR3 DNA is TGTGCCAGCAGATTCGGACTAGCGAGTTCCTACGAGCAGTACTTC. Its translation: CASRFGLASSYEQYF.

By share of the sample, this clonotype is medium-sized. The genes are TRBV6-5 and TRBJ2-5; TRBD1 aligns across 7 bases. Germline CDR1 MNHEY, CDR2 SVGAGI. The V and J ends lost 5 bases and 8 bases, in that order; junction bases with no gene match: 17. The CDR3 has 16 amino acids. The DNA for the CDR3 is TGTGCCAGCAGTCCCGGTGACAGGGACCCTGGGGACACCCAGTACTTC. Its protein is CASSPGDRDPGDTQYF.

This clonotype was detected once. CDR3 loop: CASSSLSRGKDGYTF. Written as DNA, the CDR3 is TGTGCCAGCAGTTCCCTTTCGCGGGGAAAGGATGGCTACACCTTC. V is TRBV27 and J is TRBJ1-2; D gene uncertain. Germline values: CDR1 MNHEY, CDR2 SMNVEV (reference sequence). Trimming stripped 4 bases from V and 6 bases from J, with 18 bases between. The CDR3 loop spans 15 amino acids.

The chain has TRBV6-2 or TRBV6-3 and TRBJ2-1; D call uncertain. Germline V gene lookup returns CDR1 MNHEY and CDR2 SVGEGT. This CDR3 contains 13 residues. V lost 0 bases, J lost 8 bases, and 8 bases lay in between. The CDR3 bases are TGTGCCAGCAGTTACTCGAGAGCCGATGAGCAGTTCTTC. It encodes CASSYSRADEQFF.

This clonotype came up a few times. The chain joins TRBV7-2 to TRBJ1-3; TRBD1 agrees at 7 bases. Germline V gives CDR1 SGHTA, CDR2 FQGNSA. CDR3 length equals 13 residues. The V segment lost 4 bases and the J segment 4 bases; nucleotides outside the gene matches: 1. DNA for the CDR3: TGTGCCAGCAGCTGGGGACAGGGAAACACCATATATTTT. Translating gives CASSWGQGNTIYF.

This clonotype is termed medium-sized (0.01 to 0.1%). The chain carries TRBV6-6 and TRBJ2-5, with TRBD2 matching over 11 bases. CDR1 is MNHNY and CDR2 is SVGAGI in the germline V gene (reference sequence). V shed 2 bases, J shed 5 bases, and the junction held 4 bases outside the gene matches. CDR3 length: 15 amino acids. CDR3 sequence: CASSYTSGGSETQYF. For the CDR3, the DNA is TGTGCCAGCAGTTACACTAGCGGGGGTTCGGAGACCCAGTACTTC.

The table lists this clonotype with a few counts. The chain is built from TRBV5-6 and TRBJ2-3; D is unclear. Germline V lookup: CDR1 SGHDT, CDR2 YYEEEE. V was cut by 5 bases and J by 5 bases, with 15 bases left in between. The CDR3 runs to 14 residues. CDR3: CASSPRPMQDTQYF. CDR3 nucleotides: TGTGCCAGCAGTCCTCGACCCATGCAAGATACGCAGTATTTT.

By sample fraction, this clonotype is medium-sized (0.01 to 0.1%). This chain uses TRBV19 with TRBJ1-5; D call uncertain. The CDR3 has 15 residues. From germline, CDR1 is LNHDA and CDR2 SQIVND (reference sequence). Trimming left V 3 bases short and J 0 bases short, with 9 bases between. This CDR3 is CASSIGEYSNQPQHF. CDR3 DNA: TGTGCCAGTAGTATCGGGGAATATAGCAATCAGCCCCAGCATTTT.

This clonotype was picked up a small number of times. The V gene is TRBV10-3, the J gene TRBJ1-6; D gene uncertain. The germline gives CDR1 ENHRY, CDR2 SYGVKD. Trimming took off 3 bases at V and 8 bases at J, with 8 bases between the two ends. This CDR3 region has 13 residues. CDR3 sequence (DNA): TGTGCCATCAGTGACAGTTCGTATTCACCCCTCCACTTT. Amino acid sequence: CAISDSSYSPLHF.